This T cell receptor (beta chain) was found in a study of cytomegalovirus exposure and HLA in healthy donors. Notes on the study in general: Among the most significant clusters, several appeared linked to common viral pathogens in a later analysis. Prior analysis indicated that the majority of TCR beta V segments exhibited productivity approximately 87% or approximately 30% of the time. CMV serostatus alone was available as immune exposure information. A likely sequencing artifact accounted for one observed cluster of highly shared sequence variants.

The PCR ran on 60 Vbeta and 13 Jbeta primers. The data were produced by immunoSEQ multiplex PCR, yet TCRdb's version contains in-frame clones alone and is incomplete. The sample has around 150,000 clones, around three quarters seen once. The table lists this clone with a few counts. Its antigen is not known. Trimming took 4 bases from V and 3 from J; bases not matched to a gene: 8. The CDR3 is 17 amino acids. The germline CDR1 and CDR2 sequences are MNHNS and SASEGT. Input material: PBMCs. The rearrangement links TRBV6-1 to TRBJ2-3; 12 bases are shared with TRBD1. The sequence was obtained from a woman in her forties in good health and CMV-seronegative. The CDR3 coding sequence is TGTGCCAGCAGTGCCCACTTGGGACAGGGGGCAACAGATACGCAGTATTTT. Residues: CASSAHLGQGATDTQYF.